These T cell receptor beta chains were read from a single sample in a study of blood T cells in healthy people across ages. MiXCR was run by TCRdb on the 5' RACE reads, yielding one entry per CDR3 protein. The sample shows hundreds of thousands of distinct CDR3 sequences, approximately 25% of them seen only once. The same sample was also studied in work on T cells of mothers and their children.

The sequenced sample was blood. Source of these receptors: a boy aged 5-17 years in good health. Each CDR3 is given with its conserved first and last residue. The order of the fields is D gene, J gene, clone size, V gene, CDR3 protein, CDR3 DNA. A D gene is named only where the DNA matches it firmly. Rows may omit the clone size; those that give it use once, few, many or a size class.

- TRBJ1-2 few TRBV30 CAWSVRGGYGMAYTF TGTGCCTGGAGTGTACGGGGAGGATATGGAATGGCCTACACCTTC
TRBD1 TRBJ2-7 few TRBV5-1 CASSPTGSVGEQYF TGCGCCAGCAGCCCGACAGGGTCAGTCGGGGAGCAGTACTTC
TRBD1 TRBJ1-2 - TRBV20-1 CSAQPQGGYGYTF TGCAGTGCTCAACCCCAGGGGGGATATGGCTACACCTTC
- TRBJ2-7 - TRBV7-9 CASSLSTVYYEQYF TGTGCCAGCAGCCTTAGCACCGTTTATTACGAGCAGTACTTC
TRBD1 TRBJ2-5 - TRBV6-5 CASSSGGTGLRTQYF TGTGCCAGCAGTTCCGGGGGGACAGGGCTGAGGACCCAGTACTTC
TRBD1 TRBJ1-6 - TRBV7-2 CASSLSGGNSPLHF TGTGCCAGCAGCTTATCAGGGGGGAATTCACCCCTCCACTTT
TRBD1 TRBJ1-4 few TRBV3-1 CASSQTGQGWHEKLFF TGTGCCAGCAGCCAAACCGGACAGGGCTGGCATGAAAAACTGTTTTTT
TRBD1 TRBJ2-3 - TRBV28 CASSRRTGGTDTQYF TGTGCCAGCAGTCGCCGAACAGGGGGCACAGATACGCAGTATTTT
TRBD1 TRBJ1-2 - TRBV25-1 CASSGTGGHYGYTF TGTGCCAGCAGTGGGACAGGGGGCCACTACGGCTACACCTTC
- TRBJ2-7 - TRBV18 CASSPSAGPYEQYF TGTGCCAGCTCACCCTCCGCTGGCCCCTACGAGCAGTACTTC
TRBD1 TRBJ2-3 - TRBV2 CASSEELSGGRDTQYF TGTGCCAGCAGTGAAGAGCTCTCAGGGGGTCGAGATACGCAGTATTTT
TRBD1 TRBJ2-5 - TRBV6-2/TRBV6-3 CASIRTGDQETQYF TGTGCCAGCATTAGGACAGGGGACCAAGAGACCCAGTACTTC
- TRBJ1-2 few TRBV3-1 CASSQGSGVPYGYTF TGTGCCAGCAGCCAAGGCTCAGGGGTCCCCTATGGCTACACCTTC
TRBD2 TRBJ2-5 - TRBV3-1 CASDDRTSIRETQYF TGTGCCAGCGACGACAGGACTAGCATCCGCGAGACCCAGTACTTC
- TRBJ2-2 - TRBV5-1 CASSLVSNTGELFF TGCGCCAGCAGCTTGGTATCGAACACCGGGGAGCTGTTTTTT
- TRBJ1-1 - TRBV5-5 CASSPDSRNTEAFF TGTGCCAGCAGCCCGGACAGTCGGAACACTGAAGCTTTCTTT
- TRBJ2-3 - TRBV20-1 CSAPGVLTDTQYF TGCAGTGCTCCAGGGGTTCTCACAGATACGCAGTATTTT
- TRBJ2-1 - TRBV12-3/TRBV12-4 CASTFRGNEQFF TGTGCCAGCACTTTTAGGGGTAATGAGCAGTTCTTC
- TRBJ1-1 - TRBV24-1 CATTGQPYTEAFF TGTGCCACCACGGGACAACCTTACACTGAAGCTTTCTTT
- TRBJ1-4 many TRBV27 CASRDRMDEKLFF TGTGCCAGCCGAGACAGGATGGACGAAAAACTGTTTTTT
- TRBJ2-1 - TRBV21-1 CASSKWDEQFF TGTGCCAGCAGCAAATGGGATGAGCAGTTCTTC
- TRBJ2-3 few TRBV9 CASSNGQSDTQYF TGTGCCAGCAGCAACGGACAGAGTGATACGCAGTATTTT
- TRBJ2-3 few TRBV7-2 CASGVQGGDTQYF TGTGCCAGTGGGGTCCAGGGGGGAGATACGCAGTATTTT
- TRBJ2-3 - TRBV11-2 CASSLAGPGCTDTQYF TGTGCCAGCAGCTTAGCAGGGCCAGGCTGCACAGATACGCAGTATTTT
TRBD2 TRBJ2-3 - TRBV7-9 CASSTQSGGGTDTQYF TGTGCCAGCAGCACCCAAAGCGGGGGGGGCACAGATACGCAGTATTTT
- TRBJ1-5 - TRBV28 CASSSPGNQPQHF TGTGCCAGCAGTTCCCCGGGCAATCAGCCCCAGCATTTT
TRBD2 TRBJ2-5 - TRBV18 CASSPETSGLGETQYF TGTGCTAGCTCACCGGAGACTAGCGGTTTGGGGGAGACCCAGTACTTC
TRBD1 TRBJ1-2 - TRBV7-9 CASSPGQGEVSGYTF TGTGCCAGCAGCCCAGGACAGGGGGAAGTGAGTGGCTACACCTTC
TRBD2 TRBJ2-3 many TRBV7-7 CASSPGTSGRPSTDTQYF TGTGCTAGCAGCCCGGGGACTAGCGGGAGACCTAGCACAGATACGCAGTATTTT
- TRBJ2-7 many TRBV20-1 CSAHSYEQYF TGCAGTGCCCACAGTTACGAGCAGTACTTC
- TRBJ2-7 once TRBV3-1 CASSQGQNSYEQYF TGTGCCAGCAGCCAGGGACAAAACTCCTACGAGCAGTACTTC
- TRBJ1-2 many TRBV14 CASSQFIGYGYTF TGTGCCAGCAGCCAATTTATCGGATATGGCTACACCTTC
- TRBJ2-1 few TRBV7-9 CASSRGQGPAGTNEQFF TGTGCCAGCAGCCGGGGCCAGGGGCCAGCGGGGACTAATGAGCAGTTCTTC
- TRBJ2-7 - TRBV20-1 CSARGTLSSYEQYF TGCAGTGCTAGAGGGACACTTTCCTCCTACGAGCAGTACTTC
TRBD2 TRBJ2-1 - TRBV27 CASSLESRLLGGRNEQFF TGTGCCAGCAGTTTAGAGAGCCGTCTACTAGGCGGGAGGAATGAGCAGTTCTTC
- TRBJ2-1 - TRBV27 CASSPLSKYNEQFF TGTGCCAGCAGTCCCCTGTCTAAATACAATGAGCAGTTCTTC
- TRBJ2-7 - TRBV28 CASISIGRSYEQYF TGTGCCAGCATTTCCATCGGGCGCTCCTACGAGCAGTACTTC
- TRBJ1-1 - TRBV12-3/TRBV12-4 CASSLDEGAEAFF TGTGCCAGCAGTTTAGACGAGGGAGCTGAAGCTTTCTTT
- TRBJ2-1 few TRBV3-1 CASSQDTGWAPYNEQFF TGTGCCAGCAGCCAAGATACCGGTTGGGCCCCCTACAATGAGCAGTTCTTC
- TRBJ1-2 few TRBV5-1 CASSLENRDRRYTF TGCGCCAGCAGCTTGGAAAACAGGGATAGACGCTACACCTTC
TRBD1 TRBJ2-5 few TRBV28 CASSSGTGGLFYQETQYF TGTGCCAGCAGCTCCGGGACAGGGGGCCTATTTTACCAAGAGACCCAGTACTTC
TRBD1 TRBJ1-5 few TRBV7-9 CASSLGTGPLNQPQHF TGTGCCAGCAGCTTAGGGACAGGGCCCCTCAATCAGCCCCAGCATTTT
TRBD1 TRBJ1-1 few TRBV6-2/TRBV6-3 CASRTDRGTEAFF TGTGCCAGCAGGACCGACAGGGGCACTGAAGCTTTCTTT
- TRBJ2-3 - TRBV5-1 CASSLGHSSTDTQYF TGCGCCAGCAGCTTGGGGCACAGCAGCACAGATACGCAGTATTTT
TRBD2 TRBJ2-5 few TRBV7-9 CASEPRASGQGETQYF TGTGCCAGCGAACCCCGAGCTAGCGGGCAAGGGGAGACCCAGTACTTC
TRBD1 TRBJ2-7 - TRBV20-1 CSAGQGNRYEQYF TGCAGTGCGGGACAGGGGAATAGGTACGAGCAGTACTTC
TRBD1 TRBJ1-1 few TRBV5-1 CASSPTGGVGNTEAFF TGCGCCAGCAGCCCGACAGGGGGCGTCGGGAACACTGAAGCTTTCTTT
- TRBJ1-1 - TRBV4-1 CASSQDFAGRGMNTEAFF TGCGCCAGCAGCCAAGATTTCGCAGGGCGTGGGATGAACACTGAAGCTTTCTTT
- TRBJ2-4 - TRBV6-5 CACSNDPSIQYF TGTGCCTGCAGTAACGACCCAAGCATTCAGTACTTC
- TRBJ2-1 few TRBV20-1 CSASDSSYNEQFF TGCAGTGCTAGTGACAGCTCCTACAATGAGCAGTTCTTC
TRBD1 TRBJ2-5 - TRBV27 CASSLNGGQADVYF TGTGCCAGCAGTCTCAATGGGGGACAGGCCGACGTGTACTTC
- TRBJ2-7 - TRBV7-8 CASSLGGTFEQYF TGTGCCAGCAGCTTAGGGGGGACCTTCGAGCAGTACTTC
- TRBJ1-1 few TRBV7-9 CASSPPLEDTEAFF TGTGCCAGCAGCCCCCCACTAGAGGACACTGAAGCTTTCTTT
TRBD2 TRBJ2-2 few TRBV24-1 CATGRAGPTGGELFF TGTGCCACCGGTCGAGCGGGGCCAACGGGCGGGGAGCTGTTTTTT
TRBD2 TRBJ2-5 - TRBV24-1 CATSDLKTSGKETQYF TGTGCCACCAGTGATTTGAAAACTAGCGGGAAAGAGACCCAGTACTTC